One and the same sample provided the 17 T cell receptor beta chains below, sequenced in a study of T-cell memory formation after mild COVID-19. TCRdb fed the 5' RACE reads into MiXCR, producing one record per CDR3 protein. The table records about 160,000 distinct CDR3 sequences, roughly 28% of them present only once. The sequencing sample was made of PBMCs or a T cell subset sorted from them (not recorded which). These receptors all come from an adult woman who had mild COVID-19 (a few samples of this study predate the infection). Cell type and time point are not known.

This clonotype was found a few times. The chain combines TRBV4-3 with TRBJ2-3; perhaps TRBD1 as D (6 bases). The ends were cut back, 1 base at V and 1 base at J, with 9 bases in the middle. This CDR3 region has 15 residues. Germline V gene sequence: CDR1 LGHNA, CDR2 YSLEER. The CDR3 protein is CASSQGEGGTDTQYF. The CDR3 DNA follows: TGCGCCAGCAGCCAAGGAGAGGGGGGCACAGATACGCAGTATTTT.

The table lists this clonotype with a few counts. The rearrangement links TRBV3-1 to TRBJ2-5; maybe TRBD1 (5 bases). Germline values: CDR1 LGHDT, CDR2 YNNKEL (reference sequence). This CDR3 region has 12 residues. V was pared by 3 bases and J by 5 bases, with 7 bases between. CDR3 nucleotides: TGTGCCAGCAGCCATGCAGGGGAGACCCAGTACTTC. Amino acid sequence: CASSHAGETQYF.

This chain uses TRBV9 with TRBJ2-1; 8 nucleotides align to TRBD2. V was clipped by 3 bases and J by 4 bases; unmatched bases: 3. Germline V gives CDR1 SGDLS, CDR2 YYNGEE. The CDR3 runs 14 residues. The CDR3 region has the DNA TGTGCCAGCAGCGGTAGCGGGATTTACAATGAGCAGTTCTTC. Translated: CASSGSGIYNEQFF.

This clonotype is a singleton in its sample. The rearrangement links TRBV5-1 to TRBJ2-2, with D possibly matching TRBD2 (5 bases). Trimming removed 4 bases from V and 6 bases from J, with 16 bases in between. The CDR3 consists of 15 residues. Germline V gene lookup returns CDR1 SGHRS and CDR2 YFSETQ. The CDR3 reads CASSTEGLRSGELFF. The CDR3 nucleotides read TGCGCCAGCAGCACTGAGGGCCTCAGGTCCGGGGAGCTGTTTTTT.

This clonotype was recorded a few times. The chain recombines TRBV12-3 or TRBV12-4 with TRBJ2-1; D perhaps matches TRBD2 (5 bases). CDR3 length: 13 amino acids. V lost 4 bases and J lost 7, with 11 bases in between. CDR3 sequence reads: CASSWNTGNEQFF. The DNA for the CDR3 is TGTGCCAGCAGTTGGAATACGGGAAATGAGCAGTTCTTC.

This chain links TRBV24-1 with TRBJ2-2; either TRBD1 or TRBD2 may fit D (6 bases each). Germline loops: CDR1 KGHDR, CDR2 SFDVKD. The CDR3 has 15 amino acids. Deletions cut 3 bases from V and 5 bases from J, with 12 bases between. CDR3 in amino acids: CATSDEGEVTGELFF. The CDR3 nucleotides are TGTGCCACCAGTGATGAGGGGGAGGTGACCGGGGAGCTGTTTTTT.

This clonotype has just a few counts. The chain has TRBV6-5 and TRBJ2-6; TRBD1 aligns across 7 bases. The ends lost 4 bases at V and 1 base at J; junction bases unmatched: 13. CDR1 and CDR2 from the germline V gene are MNHEY and SVGAGI. This CDR3 is 19 amino acids long. CDR3 region: CASSSQRTGIISGANVLTF. As DNA, the CDR3 is TGTGCCAGCAGTTCCCAAAGGACAGGAATAATATCTGGGGCCAACGTCCTGACTTTC.

The CDR3: CASSAGTGPGEAFF. CDR3 nucleotide sequence: TGTGCCAGCAGCGCGGGGACAGGGCCGGGTGAAGCTTTCTTT. This rearrangement joins TRBV5-4 to TRBJ1-1; 9 bases match TRBD1. CDR3 size: 14 residues. Germline trimming cut 4 bases from V and 7 bases from J; bases unmatched to any gene: 8. CDR1 is SGHNT and CDR2 is YYREEE in the germline V gene (reference sequence).

This clonotype showed up just a few times. J is TRBJ1-2 and V is TRBV6-5; D gene uncertain. The CDR3 covers 13 residues. Deletions cut 5 bases from V and 6 bases from J, with 13 bases between. The germline V gene has CDR1 MNHEY and CDR2 SVGAGI. The CDR3 DNA follows: TGTGCCAGCAGTACCCTCGGGGTTAATGGCTACACCTTC. As protein: CASSTLGVNGYTF.

The V gene is TRBV5-5, the J gene TRBJ2-7; 7 bases fit TRBD1. J was trimmed by 3 bases and V by 4 bases; bases with no gene match: 4. Germline CDR1 reads SGHKS; CDR2 reads YYEKEE (reference sequence). The CDR3 covers 13 residues. The CDR3 spells CASSDRESYEQYF. The CDR3 DNA reads as TGTGCCAGCAGCGACAGGGAAAGCTACGAGCAGTACTTC.

This chain connects TRBV4-1 to TRBJ1-5; the D is unclear. The CDR3 totals 14 residues. With 5 bases removed from V and 1 base from J, the gap between germline ends came to 9 bases. Germline loops: CDR1 MGHRA, CDR2 YSYEKL. CDR3 loop: CASSSRRSNQPQHF. The CDR3 DNA is TGCGCCAGCAGCTCGCGGCGAAGCAATCAGCCCCAGCATTTT.

The chain links TRBV12-3 or TRBV12-4 to TRBJ2-1; 13 nucleotides align to TRBD2. This CDR3 has 14 residues. J gave up 6 bases and V 9 bases, and 5 bases lay outside the gene matches. The CDR3 DNA sequence: TGTGCCAGTGAGGGGACTAGCGGGACCAATGAGCAGTTCTTC. It translates to CASEGTSGTNEQFF.

The V call is TRBV24-1, the J call TRBJ2-5; 7 bases match TRBD2. V lost 1 base and J lost 1; bases outside the gene matches: 2. Germline V CDR1 and CDR2: KGHDR, SFDVKD. This CDR3 is built from 15 residues. Here the CDR3 reads CATSDFRGVQETQYF. CDR3 coding DNA: TGTGCCACCAGTGATTTCCGGGGGGTCCAAGAGACCCAGTACTTC.

V gene TRBV25-1 combines with J gene TRBJ2-1, with no clear D. The CDR3 runs 14 residues. CDR1 is MGHDK and CDR2 is SYGVNS in the germline V gene. With 3 bases removed from V and 8 bases from J, the gap between germline ends came to 14 bases. The CDR3 protein is CASSDFSSPDEQFF. CDR3 DNA sequence: TGTGCCAGCAGTGATTTCTCGTCGCCCGATGAGCAGTTCTTC.

The genes are TRBV20-1 and TRBJ2-3; no clear D. Germline V lookup: CDR1 DFQATT, CDR2 SNEGSKA (reference sequence). CDR3 size: 12 residues. V gave up 3 bases and J gave up 11 bases, with 15 bases separating them. The DNA for the CDR3 is TGCAGTGCTAGTTCCCACGGCCTGGAGCAGTATTTT. It translates to CSASSHGLEQYF.

This clonotype was counted between two and nine times. This rearrangement joins TRBV5-6 to TRBJ1-5, with D possibly matching TRBD1 (5 bases). The CDR3 has 14 residues. From germline, CDR1 is SGHDT and CDR2 YYEEEE. V lost 4 bases, J lost 3 bases, and 11 bases lay in between. The CDR3 spells CASSTGRINQPQHF. The CDR3 nucleotides read TGTGCCAGCAGCACGGGACGGATCAATCAGCCCCAGCATTTT.

The rearrangement joins TRBV7-9 to TRBJ2-3; 9 bases align to TRBD1. The CDR3 sequence is 15 residues long. Trimming took 5 bases from V and 1 from J; bases not matched to a gene: 4. Germline CDR1 is SEHNR and CDR2 is FQNEAQ (reference sequence). The CDR3 DNA reads TGTGCCAGCAGCCCATGGACAGGGGGCACAGATACGCAGTATTTT. Its translation: CASSPWTGGTDTQYF.